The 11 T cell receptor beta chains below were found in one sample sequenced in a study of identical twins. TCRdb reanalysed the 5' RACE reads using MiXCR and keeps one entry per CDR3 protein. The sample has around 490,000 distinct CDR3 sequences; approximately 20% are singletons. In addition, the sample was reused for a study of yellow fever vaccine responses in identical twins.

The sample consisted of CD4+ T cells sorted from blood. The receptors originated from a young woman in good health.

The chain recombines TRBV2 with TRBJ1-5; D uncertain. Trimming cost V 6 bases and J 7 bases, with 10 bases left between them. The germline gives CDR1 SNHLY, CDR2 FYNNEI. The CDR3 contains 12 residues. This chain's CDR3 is CASRRLEQPQHF. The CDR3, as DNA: TGTGCCAGCAGAAGGTTGGAGCAGCCCCAGCATTTT.

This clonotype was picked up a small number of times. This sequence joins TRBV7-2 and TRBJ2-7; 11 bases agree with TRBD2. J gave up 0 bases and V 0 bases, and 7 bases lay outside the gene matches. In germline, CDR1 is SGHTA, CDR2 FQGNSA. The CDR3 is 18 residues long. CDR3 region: CASSLALSGRANSYEQYF. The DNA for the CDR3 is TGTGCCAGCAGCTTAGCGCTTAGCGGGAGGGCCAACTCCTACGAGCAGTACTTC.

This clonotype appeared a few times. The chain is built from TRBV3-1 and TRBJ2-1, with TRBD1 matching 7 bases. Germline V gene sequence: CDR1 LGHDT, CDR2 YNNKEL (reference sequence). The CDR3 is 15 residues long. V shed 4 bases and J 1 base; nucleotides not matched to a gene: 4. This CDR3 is CASSLRGWSYNEQFF. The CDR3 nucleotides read TGTGCCAGCAGCCTCAGGGGGTGGTCCTACAATGAGCAGTTCTTC.

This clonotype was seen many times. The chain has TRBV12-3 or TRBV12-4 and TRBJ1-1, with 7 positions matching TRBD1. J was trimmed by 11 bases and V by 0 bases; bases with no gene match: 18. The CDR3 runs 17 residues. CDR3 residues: CASSLAKSRTGQIRAFF. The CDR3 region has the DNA TGTGCCAGCAGTTTAGCTAAATCACGGACAGGCCAAATCAGGGCTTTCTTT.

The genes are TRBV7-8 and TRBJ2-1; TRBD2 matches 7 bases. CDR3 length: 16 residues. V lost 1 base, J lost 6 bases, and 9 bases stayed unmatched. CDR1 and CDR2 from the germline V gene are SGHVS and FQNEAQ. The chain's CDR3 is CASSLGGGTVPNEQFF. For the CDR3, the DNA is TGTGCCAGCAGCTTAGGGGGGGGGACTGTACCCAATGAGCAGTTCTTC.

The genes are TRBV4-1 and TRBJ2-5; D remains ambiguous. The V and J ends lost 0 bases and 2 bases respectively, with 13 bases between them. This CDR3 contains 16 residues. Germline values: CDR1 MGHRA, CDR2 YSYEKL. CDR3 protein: CASSQEGSRQQETQYF. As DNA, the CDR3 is TGCGCCAGCAGCCAAGAAGGATCCCGACAACAAGAGACCCAGTACTTC.

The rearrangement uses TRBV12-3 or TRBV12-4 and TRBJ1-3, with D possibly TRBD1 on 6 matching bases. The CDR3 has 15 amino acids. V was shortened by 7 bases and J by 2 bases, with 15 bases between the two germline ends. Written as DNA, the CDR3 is TGTGCCAGCAATCTTCAGGGGACCGCTGGAAACACCATATATTTT. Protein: CASNLQGTAGNTIYF.

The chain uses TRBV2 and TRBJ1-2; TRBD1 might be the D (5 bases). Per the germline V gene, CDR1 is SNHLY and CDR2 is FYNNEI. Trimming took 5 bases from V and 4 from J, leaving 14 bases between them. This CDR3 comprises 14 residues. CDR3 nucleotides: TGTGCCAGCAGTCAAATTCAGGGATTCTATGGCTACACCTTC. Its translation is CASSQIQGFYGYTF.

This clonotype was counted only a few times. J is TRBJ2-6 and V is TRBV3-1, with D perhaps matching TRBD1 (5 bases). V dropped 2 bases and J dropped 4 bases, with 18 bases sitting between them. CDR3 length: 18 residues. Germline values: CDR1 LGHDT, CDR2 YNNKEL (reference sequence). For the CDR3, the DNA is TGTGCCAGCAGCCAACATGGAAGCAGGGCGAGCGGGGCCAACGTCCTGACTTTC. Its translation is CASSQHGSRASGANVLTF.

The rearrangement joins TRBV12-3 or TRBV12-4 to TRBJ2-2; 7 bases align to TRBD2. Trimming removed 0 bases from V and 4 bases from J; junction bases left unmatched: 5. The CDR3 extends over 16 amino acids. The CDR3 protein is CASSLALAGVTGELFF. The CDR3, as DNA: TGTGCCAGCAGTTTAGCTCTGGCGGGGGTCACCGGGGAGCTGTTTTTT.

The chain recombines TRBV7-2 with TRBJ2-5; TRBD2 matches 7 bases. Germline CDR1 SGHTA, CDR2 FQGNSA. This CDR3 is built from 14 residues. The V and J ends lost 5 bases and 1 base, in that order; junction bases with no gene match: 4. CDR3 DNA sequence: TGTGCCAGCAGCGCGGGGACTATCCAAGAGACCCAGTACTTC. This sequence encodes CASSAGTIQETQYF.